This is a list of T cell receptor beta chains from one sample in a study of molecular identifiers for immune sequencing clone quantification. TCRdb recomputed calls from the PCR reads with MiXCR, one row per CDR3 protein. This sample yields roughly 320,000 distinct CDR3 sequences, of which 20% to 25% are seen a single time; more than 0.8% belongs to the top ten. The sequencing sample was made of naive CD8+ T cells from blood, with Jurkat cell RNA spiked in. The receptors here all came from a human donor in good health. Some libraries in this study had Jurkat cell RNA spiked in. Each CDR3 is given with its conserved first and last residue.

len,v_gene,j_gene,CDR3aa
14,TRBV7-9,TRBJ1-4,CASPPVVTNEKLFF
14,TRBV12-3/TRBV12-4,TRBJ2-7,CASSPTPGPYEQYF
12,TRBV6-1,TRBJ2-7,CASGLWGYEQYF
13,TRBV2,TRBJ1-5,CASSEDRAQPQHF
14,TRBV10-1,TRBJ2-7,CASSNWAEGNEQYF
13,TRBV20-1,TRBJ2-7,CSAARTGGYEQYF
15,TRBV27,TRBJ2-2,CASSATGPRTGELFF
15,TRBV7-9,TRBJ2-7,CASSHRDRVGYEQYF
16,TRBV7-9,TRBJ2-3,CASSPKGAVLLHTQYF
14,TRBV6-2/TRBV6-3,TRBJ2-7,CASSYSSGHYEQYF
13,TRBV27,TRBJ2-1,CASSLQGTNEQFF
12,TRBV9,TRBJ2-1,CASSYNTDEQFF
18,TRBV19,TRBJ2-7,CAGSIEGSGTYGYYEQYF
15,TRBV6-2/TRBV6-3,TRBJ2-5,CASRVWTGSQETQYF
15,TRBV20-1,TRBJ2-1,CSATDRDRPNNEQFF
13,TRBV20-1,TRBJ1-1,CSVMAGTHTEAFF
13,TRBV20-1,TRBJ1-4,CSARGLASEKLFF
12,TRBV20-1,TRBJ1-4,CSALGLVEKLFF
15,TRBV20-1,TRBJ2-7,CSAREEGSGPYEQYF
13,TRBV27,TRBJ2-7,CASSLSPASEQYF
15,TRBV11-2,TRBJ2-1,CASSLDWDWYNEQFF
15,TRBV5-4,TRBJ2-3,CASGFRGDSTDTQYF
17,TRBV6-2/TRBV6-3,TRBJ2-2,CASSYSLDRGNTGELFF
14,TRBV27,TRBJ2-7,CASRSTGSPSEQYF
12,TRBV5-5,TRBJ2-2,CASSSDFRELFF
13,TRBV6-5,TRBJ2-3,CASTGGGADTQYF
17,TRBV7-8,TRBJ2-1,CASSLAHPRDTDNEQFF
13,TRBV24-1,TRBJ2-2,CATSDFEVGELFF
16,TRBV27,TRBJ2-5,CASSFRAPSGQETQYF
14,TRBV30,TRBJ1-1,CAWSTGRVGTEAFF
17,TRBV7-2,TRBJ2-3,CASSTGVGDPSTDTQYF
15,TRBV24-1,TRBJ2-3,CATSEGLAGEDTQYF
16,TRBV5-6,TRBJ2-3,CASSLRSSENTDTQYF
12,TRBV7-9,TRBJ2-5,CASSNGGETQYF
14,TRBV30,TRBJ2-1,CAWSYEGGWDEQFF
17,TRBV6-2/TRBV6-3,TRBJ2-7,CASSDRGAFAENYEQYF
14,TRBV27,TRBJ2-3,CASSSGSNRDTQYF
18,TRBV7-9,TRBJ2-2,CASSPPSAGVRGTGELFF
14,TRBV12-3/TRBV12-4,TRBJ2-5,CASSSMPGKETQYF
16,TRBV28,TRBJ2-3,CASSLPRDWSTDTQYF
14,TRBV12-3/TRBV12-4,TRBJ2-3,CASSPEGGTDTQYF
15,TRBV12-3/TRBV12-4,TRBJ1-1,CASSPEGAMNTEAFF
15,TRBV2,TRBJ1-4,CASSEHGGLDEKLFF
12,TRBV29-1,TRBJ2-1,CSATSRETGQFF
16,TRBV7-9,TRBJ2-1,CASSSQAGQRDNEQFF
15,TRBV7-2,TRBJ2-3,CASGTSGNLTDTRYF
15,TRBV5-1,TRBJ1-2,CASSPETLPPYGYTF
18,TRBV9,TRBJ2-3,CASSEENRPTPFTDTQYF
12,TRBV30,TRBJ2-7,CAWSGPIAEQYF
12,TRBV2,TRBJ1-5,CASGVPAQPQHF
13,TRBV5-1,TRBJ1-2,CASSPGTGYGYTF
14,TRBV19,TRBJ2-2,CASSPFGVTGELFF
14,TRBV5-4,TRBJ1-1,CASPGFRAGTEAFF
14,TRBV7-6,TRBJ2-7,CASSHGTGDYEQYF
13,TRBV30,TRBJ2-2,CAWSVWGTGELFF
12,TRBV7-2,TRBJ2-7,CASRTTPYEQYF
13,TRBV29-1,TRBJ2-5,CSVRLAGEETQYF
12,TRBV25-1,TRBJ2-5,CASSVGSGTQYF